The source of this T cell receptor (beta chain) is a study of neurological immune-mediated disorders. Trimming removed 0 bases at V and 0 bases at J, with 7 bases between. Germline V gene data show CDR1 as LNHNV and CDR2 as YYDKDF (reference sequence). The CDR3 loop spans 15 amino acids. In this sample, this clonotype turned up many times. Its antigen is currently unknown. Study-wide findings and caveats: Patients with HTLV-1-associated myelopathy showed the most TCR clonal expansion. Those with multiple sclerosis showed the least, falling below healthy controls. Among expanded clones, no CDR3 amino acid sequences were shared across subjects, a pattern suggesting private repertoires in all groups.

This sample's time point: technical triplicate 3. Sorted libraries were derived from approximately 1 million CD4+ or CD8+ T cells. One entry per CDR3 protein, called by TCRdb with MiXCR from the 5' RACE reads. The table has about 31,000 distinct CDR3 sequences, around 16% seen once. Sequencing was performed on CD4+ T cells from blood. This TCR was recovered from a female donor with HTLV-1-associated myelopathy (HAM/TSP). The rearrangement links TRBV15 to TRBJ2-3, with D tentatively TRBD1 or TRBD2 (5 bases each). CDR3 residues: CATSRDWDSTDTQYF. The CDR3 coding sequence is TGTGCCACCAGCAGAGATTGGGACAGCACAGATACGCAGTATTTT.